This TCR beta chain was captured in a study of cytomegalovirus exposure and HLA in healthy donors. Study-level results: 87-base-pair reads could not separate some V segments, including TRBV6-2 and TRBV6-3. In vitro experiments confirmed that a few CMV-associated chains were specific for CMV antigens. Cytomegalovirus-associated status was assigned to fewer than 200 TCR beta chains.

V shed 6 bases and J 7 bases; nucleotides not matched to a gene: 5. There are 14 residues in the CDR3. Germline lookup yields CDR1 MNHNS and CDR2 SASEGT. This clone was recorded a few times. The antigen is not known. PCR employed 60 Vbeta and 13 Jbeta primers. Source study methods: In a later analysis, 80 million to 100 million unique TCR beta chains included roughly 11 million shared by two or more donors. Assay: immunoSEQ multiplex PCR; the TCRdb copy retains only in-frame clones and omits some. From that table come the V and J calls and clone size; the DNA was used to work out D and trimming. The table includes roughly 84,000 clones, around three fifths detected once.

Input material: PBMCs. V is TRBV6-1 and J is TRBJ2-1, with 11 bases fitting TRBD1. This clonotype originated in a woman aged 40 to 49 in good health and CMV-seropositive. In nucleotides, the CDR3 is TGTGCCAGCAGCCAGGACAGGGGGCGGAATGAGCAGTTCTTC. Its translation: CASSQDRGRNEQFF.